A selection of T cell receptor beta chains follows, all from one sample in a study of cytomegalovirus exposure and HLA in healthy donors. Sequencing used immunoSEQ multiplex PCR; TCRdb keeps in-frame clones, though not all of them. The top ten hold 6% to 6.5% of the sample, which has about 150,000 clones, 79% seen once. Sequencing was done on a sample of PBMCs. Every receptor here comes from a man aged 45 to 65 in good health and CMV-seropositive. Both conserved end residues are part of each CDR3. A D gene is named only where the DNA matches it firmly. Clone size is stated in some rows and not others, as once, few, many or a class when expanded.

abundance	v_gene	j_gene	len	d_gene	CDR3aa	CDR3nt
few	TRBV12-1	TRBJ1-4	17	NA	CASSAYRGRATNEKLFF	TGTGCCAGCAGCGCATACAGGGGGCGCGCAACTAATGAAAAACTGTTTTTT
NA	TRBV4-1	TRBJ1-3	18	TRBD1	CASSRRDRTNDSGNTIYF	TGCGCCAGCAGCCGCAGGGACAGAACGAACGACTCTGGAAACACCATATATTTT
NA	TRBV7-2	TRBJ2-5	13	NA	CASSFQKRETQYF	TGTGCCAGCAGCTTCCAGAAGCGGGAGACCCAGTACTTC
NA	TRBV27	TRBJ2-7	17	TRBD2	CASSSPSGTSGSSEQYF	TGTGCCAGCAGTTCCCCGTCCGGGACTAGCGGGAGTTCCGAGCAGTACTTC
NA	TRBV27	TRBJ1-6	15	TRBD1	CASSYGTGRDSPLHF	TGTGCCAGCAGTTATGGGACAGGGCGCGATTCACCCCTCCACTTT
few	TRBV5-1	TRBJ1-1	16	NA	CASSLAFLAGNTEAFF	TGCGCCAGCAGCTTGGCCTTTTTAGCGGGGAACACTGAAGCTTTCTTT
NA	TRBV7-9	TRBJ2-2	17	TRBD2	CASSFPSGRAATGELFF	TGTGCCAGCAGCTTTCCTAGCGGGAGGGCGGCCACCGGGGAGCTGTTTTTT
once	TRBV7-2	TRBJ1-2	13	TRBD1	CASSLGQGYGYTF	TGTGCCAGCAGCTTAGGACAGGGTTATGGCTACACCTTC
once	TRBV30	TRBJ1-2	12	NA	CAWSDRSYGYTF	TGTGCCTGGAGTGACCGGAGCTATGGCTACACCTTC
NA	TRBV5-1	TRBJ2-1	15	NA	CASSSVGGDLGEQFF	TGCGCCAGCAGCTCGGTGGGGGGAGACTTGGGGGAGCAGTTCTTC
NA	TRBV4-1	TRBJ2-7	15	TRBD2	CASSQVSGRDVEQYF	TGCGCCAGCAGCCAGGTTAGCGGGAGGGATGTCGAGCAGTACTTC
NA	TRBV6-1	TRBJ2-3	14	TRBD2	CASSSGGSTDTQYF	TGTGCCAGCAGTAGCGGGGGGAGCACAGATACGCAGTATTTT
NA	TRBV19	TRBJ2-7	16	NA	CASSSRGSRGGGEQYF	TGTGCCAGTAGTTCCCGGGGTTCTAGAGGAGGTGGCGAGCAGTACTTC
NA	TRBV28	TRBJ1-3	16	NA	CASSSSRGFWGNTIYF	TGTGCCAGCAGTTCGTCCCGAGGGTTTTGGGGAAACACCATATATTTT
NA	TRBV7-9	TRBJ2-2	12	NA	CAMLAPTGELFF	TGTGCCATGTTAGCTCCCACCGGGGAGCTGTTTTTT
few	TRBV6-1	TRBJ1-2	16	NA	CASSERAGTEGYGYTF	TGTGCCAGCAGTGAACGGGCCGGGACTGAGGGCTATGGCTACACCTTC
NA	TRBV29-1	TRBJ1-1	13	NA	CSAYTTAGTEAFF	TGCAGCGCATATACTACGGCGGGCACTGAAGCTTTCTTT
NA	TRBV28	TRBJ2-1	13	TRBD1	CASSLSDRDGQFF	TGTGCCAGCAGTTTATCCGACAGGGATGGGCAGTTCTTC
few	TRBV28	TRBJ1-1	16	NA	CASSFAAGVLYTEAFF	TGTGCCAGCAGTTTTGCGGCAGGGGTTTTGTACACTGAAGCTTTCTTT
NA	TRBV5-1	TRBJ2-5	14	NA	CASSFAGIQETQYF	TGCGCCAGCAGCTTCGCAGGCATCCAAGAGACCCAGTACTTC
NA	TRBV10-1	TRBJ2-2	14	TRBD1	CASSTNTGGRELFF	TGCGCCAGCAGTACGAATACAGGGGGCAGGGAGCTGTTTTTT
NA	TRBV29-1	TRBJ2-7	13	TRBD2	CSGWREDTYEQYF	TGCAGCGGCTGGCGGGAGGACACCTACGAGCAGTACTTC
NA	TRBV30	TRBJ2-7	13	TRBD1	CAWVPGQGYEQYF	TGTGCCTGGGTACCGGGACAGGGTTACGAGCAGTACTTC
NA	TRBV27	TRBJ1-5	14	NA	CASIGKFTNQPQHF	TGTGCCAGCATCGGGAAATTTACCAATCAGCCCCAGCATTTT
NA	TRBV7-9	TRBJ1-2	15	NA	CASSPGTAGDYGYTF	TGTGCCAGCAGCCCCGGGACGGCGGGAGACTATGGCTACACCTTC
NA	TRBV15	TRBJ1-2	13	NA	CATSRGLSYGYTF	TGTGCCACCAGCAGGGGACTATCCTATGGCTACACCTTC
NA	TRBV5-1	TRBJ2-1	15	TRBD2	CASSSGRANVDEQFF	TGCGCCAGCAGCTCCGGGAGGGCCAACGTCGATGAGCAGTTCTTC
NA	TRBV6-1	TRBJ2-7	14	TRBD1	CASTETGMSYEQYF	TGTGCCAGCACTGAGACAGGGATGTCCTACGAGCAGTACTTC
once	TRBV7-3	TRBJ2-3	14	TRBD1	CASSRQGSTDTQYF	TGTGCCAGCAGTAGACAGGGTAGCACAGATACGCAGTATTTT
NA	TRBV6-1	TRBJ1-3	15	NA	CASSAWEGHGNTIYF	TGTGCCAGCAGTGCTTGGGAGGGGCATGGAAACACCATATATTTT
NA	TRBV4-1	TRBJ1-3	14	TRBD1	CASRRTGAGNTIYF	TGCGCCAGCAGGAGGACAGGGGCTGGAAACACCATATATTTT
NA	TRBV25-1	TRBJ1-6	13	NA	CASTAASDSPLHF	TGTGCCAGCACCGCCGCATCGGATTCACCCCTCCACTTT
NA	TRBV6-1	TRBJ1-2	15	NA	CASSDGRARFYGYTF	TGTGCCAGCAGTGATGGGAGGGCGCGGTTCTATGGCTACACCTTC
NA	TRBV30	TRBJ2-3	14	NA	CAWSGWGRADTQYF	TGTGCCTGGAGTGGTTGGGGGCGCGCAGATACGCAGTATTTT
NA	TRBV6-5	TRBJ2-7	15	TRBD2	CACTEVREGLNEQYF	TGTGCCTGCACAGAAGTGCGGGAGGGCCTTAACGAGCAGTACTTC
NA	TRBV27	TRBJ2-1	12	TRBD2	CASGRVYNEQFF	TGTGCCAGCGGGAGGGTATACAATGAGCAGTTCTTC
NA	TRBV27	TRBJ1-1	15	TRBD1	CASSLLGQLNTEAFF	TGTGCTAGCAGTTTATTGGGACAGTTGAACACTGAAGCTTTCTTT
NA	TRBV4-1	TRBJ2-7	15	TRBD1	CASSQEGQGEDEQYF	TGCGCCAGCAGCCAAGAGGGGCAGGGGGAAGACGAGCAGTACTTC
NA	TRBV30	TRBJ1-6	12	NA	CAWQGNRSPLHF	TGTGCCTGGCAGGGGAACCGATCACCCCTCCACTTT